A selection of T cell receptor beta chains follows, all from one sample in a study of T cells in localized non-small cell lung cancer. Method: immunoSEQ multiplex PCR; TCRdb's copy keeps in-frame clones and lacks some. Of over 25,000 clones in the sample, less than 95% were seen once. This specimen consisted of peripheral blood, obtained before any cancer treatment. The receptors derive from a woman aged 35-75 years with stage I lung adenocarcinoma. Both conserved end residues are trimmed from each CDR3. Fields, in order: clone size, V gene, CDR3 protein. Clone size appears in some rows only: once, few, many, or a class for an expanded clone.

>once|TRBV4-3
ASSQDQGRNTIY
>once|TRBV11-3
ASSFGFSSYNEQF
>-|TRBV30
AWSGGQGVLY
>-|TRBV4-3
ASSQVATKETQY
>-|TRBV5-5
ASSLPGHDNEKLF
>-|TRBV5-4
ASSTGQGTNEKLF
>-|TRBV19
ASSIYRGKAF
>once|TRBV28
ASSRPQRLNEQY
>few|TRBV19
ASNPGTGLYQPQH
>few|TRBV19
ASSQFSPQH
>-|TRBV2
ASSAWPDGFTLF
>-|TRBV30
AWTPSSASSYEQY
>-|TRBV14
ASSQVSGLAGAGNHNEQF
>-|TRBV19
ASSPGATGDGGYT
>-|TRBV19
ASSISGGARSTQY
>-|TRBV6-5
ASSILDEQY
>once|TRBV7-2
ASSPRRTGLETQY
>-|TRBV6-6
ASKPASTGNQPQH
>-|TRBV6-1
ANSEFWGLLSPQH
>-|TRBV2
ASSEPWTGSSYEQY
>-|TRBV15
ATSSQQSISGNTIY
>-|TRBV6-1
ASSGVRGTEYEQY
>-|TRBV28
ASSFRTPTTDTQY
>few|TRBV7-9
ASSEGEGYKPQH
>-|TRBV6-5
ASSRTGFNPGELF
>-|TRBV4-3
ASSHHPQGLYGYT
>-|TRBV10-3
AISESADLNTEAF
>-|TRBV11-3
ASSYATNEKLS
>-|TRBV28
ASRDRVRPEDTIY
>-|TRBV15
ATSRAGEAPWPQH
>-|TRBV30
ACTNMRVNTEAF
>-|TRBV19
ATSAGLGYYEQY
>-|TRBV6-1
ASSGGLAVVYEQF
>-|TRBV28
ASSLGILTSYTEAF
>once|TRBV6-1
ASSGGGAGANVLT
>-|TRBV11-2
ASSFTGGAGSNEKLF
>-|TRBV18
ASSPGDIRAGELF
>-|TRBV29-1
SVELRQGYEQY
>-|TRBV11-3
ASSFDRDYEQY
>-|TRBV7-9
ASSRLASGSSYEQY
>-|TRBV5-5
ASSLRGGLNPYEQY
>few|TRBV18
ASSRAEGAPQH
>-|TRBV7-3
ASSLAGASNEQF
>-|TRBV19
ASSIGGGANQPQH
>-|TRBV5-1
ASSSTGGRAGYT
>-|TRBV30
AVGQMNTEAF
>-|TRBV7-9
ASTTGVNYEQY
>-|TRBV6-6
ASSTTGYVETQY
>-|TRBV6-1
ASSEPDRGSKTQY
>-|TRBV29-1
SVIMVLAGHTDTQY
>-|TRBV9
ASSVGGSTGEQY
>-|TRBV6-1
ASSEKRAGDTEAF
>-|TRBV4-2
ASSQRDTEAF
>once|TRBV9
ASSPLGGNTEAF
>-|TRBV9
ASSVGLAGTSGETQY